The T cell receptor beta chain described here comes from a study of naive and memory T cell subsets. The beta constant-region primer was an equimolar mix of two oligonucleotides covering TRBC1 and TRBC2. TCRdb reprocessed the UMI-ligation and nested PCR reads via MiXCR and lists one record per CDR3 protein. The profile shows 32,000 or so distinct CDR3 sequences, less than 15% of them singletons. CD4 T cells were positively selected, then CD8 T cells from the CD4-negative fraction. EMRA cells were CD45RA+CD27-, and effector memory cells CD45RA-CD27-. The junction had 9 bases not matched to a gene; V was cut back by 4 bases and J by 7 bases. CDR3 length equals 15 residues. The germline CDR1 and CDR2 sequences are SGHRS and YFSETQ.

The receptor was derived from a human donor in good health. The J gene is TRBJ2-1, the V gene TRBV5-1; 9 bases line up with TRBD1. The source material was effector memory CD4+ T cells from blood. Subset specified: effector memory, CD45RA- CD27-. CDR3 bases: TGCGCCAGCAGCCCTCACCGGGACAGGGTTAATGAGCAGTTCTTC. Translating it yields CASSPHRDRVNEQFF.